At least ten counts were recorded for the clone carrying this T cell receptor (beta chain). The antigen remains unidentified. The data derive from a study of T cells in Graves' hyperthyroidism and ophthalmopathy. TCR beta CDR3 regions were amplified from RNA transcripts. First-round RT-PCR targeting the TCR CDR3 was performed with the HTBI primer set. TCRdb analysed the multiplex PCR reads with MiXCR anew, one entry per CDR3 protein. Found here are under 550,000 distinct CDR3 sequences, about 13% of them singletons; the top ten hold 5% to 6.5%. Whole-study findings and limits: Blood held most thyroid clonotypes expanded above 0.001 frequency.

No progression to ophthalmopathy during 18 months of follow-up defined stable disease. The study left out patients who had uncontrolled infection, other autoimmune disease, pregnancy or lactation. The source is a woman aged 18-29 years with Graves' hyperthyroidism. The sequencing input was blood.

CDR3 coding DNA: TGTGCCAGCAGTTTCGGACGGCCCCCCAGTACGCAGTATTTT. Translated: CASSFGRPPSTQYF. This chain links TRBV12-3 or TRBV12-4 with TRBJ2-3; D unclear. The V and J ends lost 3 bases and 8 bases respectively, with 15 bases between them. This CDR3 is built from 14 residues.